Listed below are T cell receptor beta chains from one sample, sequenced in a study of blood T cells in healthy people across ages. Using its own MiXCR run on the 5' RACE reads, TCRdb lists one record per CDR3 protein. The sample yields hundreds of thousands of distinct CDR3 sequences, approximately 21% seen once. Material: blood. These receptor sequences come from an older man in good health. Each CDR3 is given with its conserved first and last residue. The D gene is left open where the match is weak. A row's size may be missing; if present it is once, few, many or a size class.

j_gene	v_gene	len	d_gene	abundance	CDR3aa
TRBJ1-2	TRBV5-1	11	.	.	CASSPGLGYTF
TRBJ2-1	TRBV28	15	.	.	CASRTGLSSYNEQFF
TRBJ2-7	TRBV20-1	14	TRBD2	few	CSASPGTSGILEYF
TRBJ2-1	TRBV10-3	15	TRBD1	many	CAITLGQGNTDEQFF
TRBJ1-3	TRBV6-6	16	.	few	CASRKQWALSGNTIYF
TRBJ2-1	TRBV6-4	16	.	few	CASSDWGASGYNEQFF
TRBJ1-2	TRBV5-1	13	.	once	CASSDATNYGYTF
TRBJ2-5	TRBV4-1	14	TRBD1	few	CASSQEAGGSTQYF
TRBJ2-5	TRBV29-1	12	TRBD1	few	CSVRTGEETQYF
TRBJ2-5	TRBV6-2/TRBV6-3	16	TRBD1	few	CASSYSRTGGMETQYF
TRBJ2-7	TRBV14	15	TRBD1	.	CASSQPGQGYNEQYF
TRBJ2-5	TRBV2	13	.	few	CASRGNREETQYF
TRBJ2-5	TRBV7-2	15	TRBD1	.	CASSLNRGLEETQYF
TRBJ2-1	TRBV7-2	15	TRBD2	many	CASSFGLAGGNEQFF
TRBJ2-1	TRBV20-1	16	TRBD2	few	CSAEGLAGTGGNEQFF
TRBJ2-7	TRBV6-1	15	TRBD1	.	CASSPGTGPSYEQYF
TRBJ2-1	TRBV20-1	14	TRBD2	once	CSARAGTSIHEQFF
TRBJ1-2	TRBV20-1	14	.	once	CSARTTITNYGYTF
TRBJ1-2	TRBV7-2	15	TRBD1	.	CASSTGTGGVYGYTF
.	TRBV28	16	TRBD1	.	CASSPLTGGAPYEQYF
TRBJ2-3	TRBV3-1	14	.	few	CASSQDSLSNTQYF
TRBJ1-5	TRBV20-1	12	.	many	CSAKTGGQPQHF
TRBJ2-7	TRBV7-2	15	.	.	CASSLGTLSSYEQYF
TRBJ1-5	TRBV6-5	14	.	.	CASSLYRVGQPQHF
TRBJ2-3	TRBV29-1	13	.	.	CSESGRSTDTQYF
.	TRBV6-5	12	.	.	CASNPARGEQFF
TRBJ2-5	TRBV5-1	14	TRBD2	.	CASSPSAGVETQYF
TRBJ2-7	TRBV3-1	15	TRBD1	few	CASSQGTGGSYEQYF
TRBJ2-5	TRBV6-1	15	TRBD1	.	CASNRQGALPETQYF
.	TRBV11-2	15	TRBD2	.	CASSITSGAYNEQFF
TRBJ2-1	TRBV5-1	16	TRBD1	few	CASSGTGGASYNEQFF
TRBJ1-5	TRBV27	14	.	.	CASRGSGHNQPQHF
TRBJ2-3	TRBV20-1	15	TRBD2	.	CSARDGSSGTDTQYF
TRBJ2-5	TRBV5-1	13	.	many	CASSEGTGETQYF
TRBJ2-1	TRBV12-3/TRBV12-4	15	.	.	CASQLRESRGDVQFF
.	TRBV20-1	17	.	few	CSARDRGGGGPYNEQFF
TRBJ1-5	TRBV10-3	12	TRBD1	few	CAIRGTDQPQHF
TRBJ2-5	TRBV28	13	.	many	CASSSPPQETQYF
TRBJ2-7	TRBV10-3	13	.	few	CAISETGNYEQYF
TRBJ1-2	TRBV12-3/TRBV12-4	14	TRBD1	.	CASRRGQSFYGYTF
TRBJ2-2	TRBV6-1	16	TRBD2	.	CASSESSGANTGELFF
TRBJ2-2	TRBV7-2	16	TRBD2	.	CASSLALSGGSGELFF
TRBJ2-3	TRBV24-1	13	.	.	CATSDPGGNTQYF
TRBJ2-5	TRBV9	15	.	few	CASSVETGRQETQYF
TRBJ2-5	TRBV28	14	TRBD1	.	CASSVQDRQETQYF
TRBJ1-1	TRBV5-1	14	.	.	CASSLVDLGTEAFF